A single sample gave rise to the 28 T cell receptor beta chains below, sequenced in a study of early T cells in non-severe SARS-CoV-2 infection. TCRdb processed the 5' RACE reads anew with MiXCR; each CDR3 protein has one entry. Of more than 85,000 distinct CDR3 sequences in the sample, over 9.5% are singletons; the top ten hold around 3.7%. The material sequenced was whole blood, taken at baseline. These receptor sequences come from an adult who was a healthcare worker with PCR-confirmed SARS-CoV-2 infection or an uninfected control (not recorded which).

The rearrangement uses TRBV6-2 or TRBV6-3 and TRBJ2-5; the D gene could be TRBD1 or TRBD2 (6 bases each). From germline, CDR1 is MNHEY and CDR2 SVGEGT. The CDR3 loop spans 14 amino acids. The ends were cut back, 5 bases at V and 5 bases at J, with 15 bases in the middle. The CDR3, as DNA: TGTGCCAGCAGTAGGACAGCGGGTGTCGAGACCCAGTACTTC. As protein: CASSRTAGVETQYF.

The J gene is TRBJ2-3, the V gene TRBV3-1; 8 bases agree with TRBD2. CDR3 size: 15 residues. Trimming removed 2 bases from V and 1 base from J; junction bases left unmatched: 2. Germline lookup yields CDR1 LGHDT and CDR2 YNNKEL (reference sequence). DNA for the CDR3: TGTGCCAGCAGCCAATTCGGGGGGGGCACAGATACGCAGTATTTT. Translation: CASSQFGGGTDTQYF.

This clonotype was counted a few times. The chain uses TRBV6-4 and TRBJ2-7, with TRBD1 identical over 8 bases. In germline, CDR1 is MRHNA, CDR2 SNTAGT. The length of the CDR3 is 13 residues. Trimming cost V 8 bases and J 6 bases; bases outside gene matches: 9. The CDR3 region is CASSPGQEIEQYF. The CDR3, as DNA: TGTGCCAGCTCCCCGGGACAGGAGATCGAGCAGTACTTC.

This clonotype was recorded a few times. The chain combines TRBV20-1 with TRBJ2-1, with 9 bases aligning to TRBD2. V lost 1 base to trimming and J lost 4 bases; unmatched junction nucleotides: 5. The CDR3 spans 15 residues. Germline V lookup: CDR1 DFQATT, CDR2 SNEGSKA (reference sequence). The CDR3 DNA is TGCAGTGCTAGAGTACGGCGGGAGGGTTACAATGAGCAGTTCTTC. This gives the protein CSARVRREGYNEQFF.

This clonotype came up many times. The V call is TRBV4-1, the J call TRBJ1-1, with no clear D. The germline V gene has CDR1 MGHRA and CDR2 YSYEKL. V gave up 2 bases and J gave up 0 bases, with 13 bases separating them. The CDR3 spans 16 residues. The CDR3 sequence is CASSQRPGPMNTEAFF. The CDR3 DNA follows: TGCGCCAGCAGCCAAAGACCGGGCCCAATGAACACTGAAGCTTTCTTT.

This clonotype was found a few times. The V call is TRBV7-6, the J call TRBJ2-5; 9 bases map to TRBD1. V lost 5 bases, J lost 5 bases, and 9 bases stayed unmatched. This CDR3 is 15 amino acids long. Germline V gene sequence: CDR1 SGHVS, CDR2 FNYEAQ. The CDR3 nucleotides read TGTGCCAGCAGCGCTACAGGGGGCTTCCGGGAGACCCAGTACTTC. It encodes CASSATGGFRETQYF. Full variable domain (remainder filled in from reference TRBV7-6 and TRBJ2-5): GAGVSQSPRYKVTKRGQDVALRCDPISGHVSLYWYRQALGQGPEFLTYFNYEAQQDKSGLPNDRFSAERPEGSISTLTIQRTEQRDSAMYRCASSATGGFRETQYFGPGTRLLVL.

The V gene is TRBV24-1, the J gene TRBJ2-2; tentative D call: TRBD1 (8 bases). The CDR3 is made up of 15 amino acids. V was shortened by 4 bases and J by 7 bases, with 15 bases between the two germline ends. Per the germline V gene, CDR1 is KGHDR and CDR2 is SFDVKD. This CDR3 reads CATSDPTGEGGELFF. CDR3 sequence (DNA): TGTGCCACCAGTGACCCGACAGGGGAGGGCGGGGAGCTGTTTTTT.

This CDR3 reads CSTRTLQETQYF. CDR3 DNA sequence: TGCAGTACCCGGACTCTCCAAGAGACCCAGTACTTC. J is TRBJ2-5 and V is TRBV20-1; D may be TRBD2 (5 bases). V lost 8 bases and J lost 1, with 11 bases in between. Germline V gene data show CDR1 as DFQATT and CDR2 as SNEGSKA (reference sequence). This CDR3 spans 12 amino acids.

The sample holds a few counts of this clonotype. This sequence joins TRBV18 and TRBJ2-1; 10 bases match TRBD2. V lost 3 bases and J lost 10; bases outside the gene matches: 18. The CDR3 runs to 18 residues. Germline values: CDR1 KGHSH, CDR2 LQKENI. Written as DNA, the CDR3 is TGTGCCAGCTCACCGCCCCGAACCACTAGCGGGATCCCTAAGGAGCAGTTCTTC. Protein sequence: CASSPPRTTSGIPKEQFF. The whole variable domain, filled in from reference TRBV18 and TRBJ2-1, reads NAGVMQNPRHLVRRRGQEARLRCSPMKGHSHVYWYRQLPEEGLKFMVYLQKENIIDESGMPKERFSAEFPKEGPSILRIQQVVRGDSAAYFCASSPPRTTSGIPKEQFFGPGTRLTVL.

This clonotype was recorded many times. The chain combines TRBV3-1 with TRBJ1-6; possible D gene TRBD1, 6 bases. Germline V CDR1 and CDR2: LGHDT, YNNKEL (reference sequence). Trimming shortened V by 0 bases and J by 7 bases, and 10 bases separated the two germline ends. CDR3 size: 15 residues. The CDR3 bases are TGTGCCAGCAGCCAAGAGGCAGGGGAGAATTCACCCCTCCACTTT. Translation gives CASSQEAGENSPLHF.

J is TRBJ2-3 and V is TRBV9; D unresolved. The CDR3 has 12 residues. Trimming cost V 3 bases and J 6 bases, with 8 bases left between them. Germline V gene lookup returns CDR1 SGDLS and CDR2 YYNGEE. This CDR3 reads CASSGTADTQYF. The CDR3, as DNA: TGTGCCAGCAGCGGAACGGCGGATACGCAGTATTTT.

This clonotype was detected only once. The gene calls are TRBV9 and TRBJ1-1; D remains unclear. This CDR3 is built from 12 residues. Trimming left V 3 bases short and J 2 bases short, with 5 bases between. CDR1 and CDR2 (germline): SGDLS, YYNGEE. The DNA for the CDR3 is TGTGCCAGCAGCGCTTTTAACACTGAAGCTTTCTTT. Protein: CASSAFNTEAFF.

The rearrangement uses TRBV20-1 and TRBJ2-2; no clear D. The CDR3 length is 13 residues. CDR1 is DFQATT and CDR2 is SNEGSKA in the germline V gene (reference sequence). The CDR3 loop reads CSYPEMGTGELFF. The CDR3, as DNA: TGCAGCTACCCTGAGATGGGTACCGGGGAGCTGTTTTTT.

The chain combines TRBV28 with TRBJ1-1, with a possible D match to TRBD1 (5 bases). Per germline, CDR1 MDHEN and CDR2 SYDVKM. The CDR3 is 17 amino acids. V lost 5 bases and J lost 1, with 20 bases in between. CDR3 in amino acids: CASSPDRLGPKNTEAFF. CDR3 nucleotides: TGTGCCAGCAGTCCCGACCGCCTGGGGCCGAAGAACACTGAAGCTTTCTTT. Drawing the rest from reference TRBV28 and TRBJ1-1, the complete variable domain is DVKVTQSSRYLVKRTGEKVFLECVQDMDHENMFWYRQDPGLGLRLIYFSYDVKMKEKGDIPEGYSVSREKKERFSLILESASTNQTSMYLCASSPDRLGPKNTEAFFGQGTRLTVV.

In its sample, this clonotype was seen many times. The CDR3 spells CASGTSGRRTDTQYF. The DNA for the CDR3 is TGTGCCAGCGGGACTAGCGGGAGACGGACAGATACGCAGTATTTT. The rearrangement joins TRBV28 to TRBJ2-3; TRBD2 aligns across 14 bases. The CDR3 extends over 15 amino acids. Germline CDR1 and CDR2: MDHEN and SYDVKM. The trim removed 8 bases at V and 3 bases at J, leaving 4 bases unmatched.

This clonotype has a count of ten or more. V usage is TRBV7-9 and J usage is TRBJ2-6, with D possibly TRBD2 on 5 matching bases. Germline values: CDR1 SEHNR, CDR2 FQNEAQ (reference sequence). Trimming took off 1 base at V and 0 bases at J, with 10 bases between the two ends. This CDR3 contains 17 residues. The CDR3 bases are TGTGCCAGCAGCTTAGGGACTTCAAACTCTGGGGCCAACGTCCTGACTTTC. The encoded protein is CASSLGTSNSGANVLTF.

The CDR3 loop reads CASSALPIADSQYF. The CDR3 bases are TGTGCCAGCAGCGCGCTCCCTATCGCGGATTCACAGTATTTT. V and J are TRBV14 and TRBJ2-3, with D unclear. The CDR3 has 14 amino acids. In germline, CDR1 is SGHDN, CDR2 FVKESK. The germline V and J ends were trimmed by 5 bases and 12 bases, with 21 bases remaining between them.

The chain joins TRBV6-4 to TRBJ1-1; D may be TRBD1 (5 bases). The V and J ends lost 6 bases and 4 bases respectively, with 12 bases between them. Germline CDR1 and CDR2: MRHNA and SNTAGT. The CDR3 covers 13 residues. CDR3 sequence reads: CASSRGLFTEAFF. DNA for the CDR3: TGTGCCAGCAGCCGGGGCCTATTCACTGAAGCTTTCTTT.

The CDR3 DNA is TGTGCCAGCAGTGAAGTAACAGCCTATTCACCCCTCCACTTT. Amino acids: CASSEVTAYSPLHF. The chain combines TRBV6-1 with TRBJ1-6; the D is unclear. V was clipped by 1 base and J by 8 bases, with 9 bases between them. Looked up from germline, CDR1 is MNHNS and CDR2 is SASEGT. There are 14 residues in the CDR3.

Ten or more counts support this clonotype. Here the CDR3 DNA reads TGTGCCAGCAGTTTCAGTATGGGGAGGGGCGGCAATTCACCCCTCCACTTT. It codes for CASSFSMGRGGNSPLHF. V gene TRBV7-2 combines with J gene TRBJ1-6, with D perhaps matching TRBD1 (5 bases). V was shortened by 6 bases and J by 7 bases, with 22 bases between the two germline ends. This CDR3 comprises 17 residues. Germline CDR1 SGHTA, CDR2 FQGNSA.

This clonotype has only a few counts. The V gene is TRBV5-6, the J gene TRBJ1-1; 9 nucleotides agree with TRBD1. There are 14 residues in the CDR3. Germline CDR1 and CDR2: SGHDT and YYEEEE. The V gene end was trimmed by 6 bases and the J gene end by 4 bases; junction bases not matched to a gene: 7. CDR3 DNA sequence: TGTGCCAGCACGTGGGACAGGGTGGCCACTGAAGCTTTCTTT. This encodes CASTWDRVATEAFF.

J is TRBJ2-3 and V is TRBV10-2; D unresolved. V lost 7 bases, J lost 5 bases, and 13 bases lay in between. The CDR3 sequence is 13 residues long. Germline V gene sequence: CDR1 WSHSY, CDR2 SAAADI. The CDR3 DNA reads as TGCGCCAGCATGCCTGGGGTAGGAGATACGCAGTATTTT. Amino acids: CASMPGVGDTQYF.

The J gene is TRBJ1-1, the V gene TRBV6-5; the match to TRBD1 covers 7 bases. The ends lost 2 bases at V and 12 bases at J; junction bases unmatched: 12. There are 14 residues in the CDR3. Per germline, CDR1 MNHEY and CDR2 SVGAGI. As DNA, the CDR3 is TGTGCCAGCAGTTACAGTCTGGGTGACAGGGAAACTTTCTTT. Its protein product is CASSYSLGDRETFF.

This clonotype has at least ten counts. The J gene is TRBJ2-3, the V gene TRBV6-6; TRBD2 matches 10 bases. Unmatched junction bases numbered 6, after V lost 1 base and J lost 11 bases. The CDR3 has 14 residues. The V gene's germline CDR1 is MNHNY and CDR2 SVGAGI (reference sequence). The CDR3 region has the DNA TGTGCCAGCAGTTACTGGACTAGCGGTGGGGAGCAGTATTTT. Translation: CASSYWTSGGEQYF.

The chain uses TRBV18 and TRBJ2-7; possible D gene TRBD2, 6 bases. Germline CDR1 is KGHSH and CDR2 is LQKENI. This CDR3 contains 16 residues. Trimming took 6 bases from V and 3 from J, leaving 21 bases between them. CDR3 sequence reads: CASSPFFGGEDYEQYF. The DNA for the CDR3 is TGTGCCAGCTCCCCATTCTTCGGGGGAGAGGACTACGAGCAGTACTTC.

The rearrangement links TRBV12-3 or TRBV12-4 to TRBJ1-1, with D unclear. Trimming pared 3 bases from V and 1 base from J, leaving 6 bases between. The CDR3 is 13 residues long. The DNA of the CDR3 is TGTGCCAGCAGTTTTTACACGAACACTGAAGCTTTCTTT. The encoded protein is CASSFYTNTEAFF.

This chain connects TRBV6-5 to TRBJ1-6; D is possibly TRBD1 (5 bases). Trimming left V 0 bases short and J 6 bases short, with 12 bases between. Per germline, CDR1 MNHEY and CDR2 SVGAGI. The CDR3 covers 16 residues. The CDR3 region has the DNA TGTGCCAGCAGTTACTCAACGGTCGGGGGTAATTCACCCCTCCACTTT. Residues: CASSYSTVGGNSPLHF.

This chain connects TRBV28 to TRBJ1-3, with unresolved D. Trimming removed 1 base from V and 4 bases from J, with 5 bases in between. CDR1 and CDR2 from the germline V gene are MDHEN and SYDVKM. The CDR3 consists of 13 residues. In DNA, the CDR3 is TGTGCCAGCAGTTTATCGGGCGGAAACACCATATATTTT. Protein: CASSLSGGNTIYF.